This TCR beta chain was captured by sequencing in a study of blood T cell repertoires in COVID-19. Study overall: COVID-19 samples collected from the United States, Italy and Spain covered acute and convalescent phases. T cells, B-cell-depleted T cells, or PBMCs supplied cDNA or gDNA.

This CDR3 region has 15 residues. V lost 2 bases, J lost 2 bases, and 3 bases stayed unmatched. Looked up from germline, CDR1 is SGHTS and CDR2 is YDEGEE. Per the authors' pipeline: Using reference gene primer amplification, nucleated cell counts were estimated. Some clones are missing from TCRdb's copy, which holds only in-frame ones; the method was immunoSEQ multiplex PCR. Clone size and the V and J calls come from that table; the DNA yielded D and trimming. This sample yields about 25,000 clones, of which approximately 84% are seen a single time; 15% to 20% belongs to the top ten. Sequencing was performed on peripheral blood. The chain recombines TRBV5-8 with TRBJ2-1; TRBD1 agrees at 8 bases. The receptor comes from a woman aged 80 or older with acute or convalescent COVID-19. The CDR3 DNA reads as TGTGCCAGCAGCTTTTCAGGGGGCGCCTACAATGAGCAGTTCTTC. Protein product: CASSFSGGAYNEQFF.